The 23 T cell receptor beta chains reported below all come from one sample, sequenced in a study of beta chain features in type 1 diabetes. Isolated RNA was reverse transcribed in full, so expressed TCRB transcripts were sequenced. The repertoire was sequenced with immunoSEQ multiplex PCR; TCRdb's copy has only in-frame clones and lacks some. This table has roughly 230,000 clones, around 9.6% appearing once. The sequenced material came from naive CD4+ T cells from blood. Receptors originate from a woman aged 18 to 35 in good health.

This clone was recorded a few times. One junction end does not reproduce the germline sequence, and a read error may be involved. J is TRBJ1-4 and V is TRBV7-7; 10 positions match TRBD1. The CDR3 consists of 17 residues. CDR1 is SSHAT and CDR2 is FNYEAQ in the germline V gene (reference sequence). CDR3: CASSFATGGEPNEKLFF. The CDR3 coding sequence is TGTGCTAGCAGCTTCGCGACAGGGGGCGAGCCTAATGAAAAACTGTTTTTT.

The table lists this clone with a few counts. The rearrangement links TRBV30 to TRBJ1-1, with D possibly being TRBD1 (6 bases). The V and J ends lost 5 bases and 2 bases respectively, with 15 bases between them. The CDR3 runs 14 residues. CDR1 GTSNPN and CDR2 SVGIG come from the germline V gene (reference sequence). In DNA form, the CDR3 reads TGTGCCTGGTCACAGGGTCTCCTCAACACTGAAGCTTTCTTT. This codes for CAWSQGLLNTEAFF.

This clone was seen a handful of times. The chain combines TRBV5-4 with TRBJ2-1, with a tentative D call TRBD2 (6 bases). CDR1 is SGHNT, CDR2 YYREEE, per germline (reference sequence). The CDR3 runs 17 residues. V was shortened by 4 bases and J by 1 base, with 18 bases between the two germline ends. The CDR3 nucleotides are TGTGCCAGCAGCGGGTCGGATAGAGGAGGGTCCTACAATGAGCAGTTCTTC. Its protein product is CASSGSDRGGSYNEQFF.

This clone came up a few times. The chain carries TRBV15 and TRBJ2-7; 10 nucleotides match TRBD2. This CDR3 is built from 14 residues. Germline-derived CDR1 and CDR2 are LNHNV and YYDKDF (reference sequence). J was trimmed by 7 bases and V by 6 bases; bases with no gene match: 9. The DNA for the CDR3 is TGTGCCACCAGTGGACTAGCGGCCGAGGGGGAGCAGTACTTC. This gives the protein CATSGLAAEGEQYF.

The chain combines TRBV5-6 with TRBJ2-7; 9 bases agree with TRBD2. Germline assignment: CDR1 SGHDT and CDR2 YYEEEE. The CDR3 totals 15 residues. J lost 7 bases, V lost 0 bases, and 8 bases had no gene match. The CDR3 loop is CASSLAQAGGWEQYF. The CDR3 nucleotides are TGTGCCAGCAGCTTGGCTCAAGCGGGAGGCTGGGAGCAGTACTTC.

The chain couples TRBV5-1 to TRBJ1-1; 7 positions agree with TRBD1. The CDR3 contains 15 residues. In germline, CDR1 is SGHRS, CDR2 YFSETQ. V was clipped by 4 bases and J by 0 bases; unmatched bases: 6. The CDR3 is CASSTGQSLNTEAFF. Written as DNA, the CDR3 is TGCGCCAGCAGCACGGGACAGAGCTTGAACACTGAAGCTTTCTTT.

The V gene is TRBV15, the J gene TRBJ2-5; the D gene is possibly TRBD2 (5 bases). The J call may not be correct, given that the DNA end is closer to TRBJ2-7. The germline V gene encodes CDR1 LNHNV and CDR2 YYDKDF (reference sequence). CDR3 length: 17 residues. Here the CDR3 reads CATSRERAAGLSYEQYF. For the CDR3, the DNA is TGTGCCACCAGCAGAGAGCGGGCGGCAGGTCTTTCCTACGAGCAGTACTTC.

This clone occurred a few times. This sequence joins TRBV29-1 and TRBJ2-3; D unclear. CDR3 length: 12 amino acids. Germline V gene data show CDR1 as SQVTM and CDR2 as ANQGSEA. The CDR3 DNA sequence: TGCAGTGTGAGTGTGCGGTTGGGTACGCAGTATTTT. It translates to CSVSVRLGTQYF.

This clone was found a few times. The V call is TRBV30, the J call TRBJ1-3, with TRBD1 matching 8 bases. The CDR3 has 12 residues. Germline V gene lookup returns CDR1 GTSNPN and CDR2 SVGIG (reference sequence). The CDR3 nucleotides are TGTGCGACAGGGGATTATGGAAACACCATATATTTT. It is translated as CATGDYGNTIYF.

The gene calls are TRBV7-2 and TRBJ2-7; 8 nucleotides line up with TRBD2. The CDR3 is 14 amino acids. With 6 bases clipped from V and 6 bases from J, the junction kept 10 bases outside the gene matches. CDR1 and CDR2 (germline): SGHTA, FQGNSA. The CDR3 here is CASRPGTSPSEQYF. The CDR3 DNA reads as TGTGCCAGCAGGCCCGGGACTAGTCCCTCCGAGCAGTACTTC.

This clone was observed a handful of times. The chain carries TRBV11-1 and TRBJ2-7; possibly TRBD2 for D (5 bases). The CDR3 spans 15 residues. V gave up 3 bases and J gave up 0 bases, with 12 bases separating them. Germline V gene sequence: CDR1 SGHAT, CDR2 FQDESV (reference sequence). CDR3 bases: TGTGCCAGCAGCTTCAACACTGGGAGCTCCTACGAGCAGTACTTC. Translating it yields CASSFNTGSSYEQYF.

CDR3 sequence reads: CASSPYRGRRTGELFF. The CDR3 coding sequence is TGTGCCAGCAGCCCCTATCGGGGGAGGCGAACCGGGGAGCTGTTTTTT. The rearrangement uses TRBV11-2 and TRBJ2-2, with a possible D match to TRBD2 (6 bases). V was trimmed by 5 bases and J by 5 bases, leaving 18 bases between them. CDR3 size: 16 residues. Germline V CDR1 and CDR2: SGHAT, FQNNGV.

This rearrangement joins TRBV7-9 to TRBJ1-1; D unresolved. Germline V gives CDR1 SEHNR, CDR2 FQNEAQ (reference sequence). V was pared by 5 bases and J by 7 bases, with 17 bases between. The CDR3 length is 14 residues. CDR3: CASSKKVDTIEAFF. CDR3 DNA: TGTGCCAGCAGCAAAAAGGTGGATACTATTGAAGCTTTCTTT. Using reference TRBV7-9 and TRBJ1-1 for the parts outside the CDR3, the full variable domain is DTGVSQNPRHKITKRGQNVTFRCDPISEHNRLYWYRQTLGQGPEFLTYFQNEAQLEKSRLLSDRFSAERPKGSFSTLEIQRTEQGDSAMYLCASSKKVDTIEAFFGQGTRLTVV.

V gene TRBV5-1 combines with J gene TRBJ2-1, with 9 bases identical to TRBD2. Looked up from germline, CDR1 is SGHRS and CDR2 is YFSETQ. This CDR3 is 16 amino acids long. After removal of 3 bases from V and 5 bases from J, the junction contained 9 bases not matched to a gene. CDR3 region: CASSSTGTSYHNEQFF. The CDR3 DNA follows: TGCGCCAGCAGCTCCACCGGGACTAGCTACCACAATGAGCAGTTCTTC.

The rearrangement uses TRBV25-1 and TRBJ1-5, with D hard to call. The CDR3 spans 15 residues. V dropped 6 bases and J dropped 0 bases, with 12 bases sitting between them. Germline values: CDR1 MGHDK, CDR2 SYGVNS. The CDR3: CASSPYGGSNQPQHF. CDR3 bases: TGTGCCAGCAGCCCATATGGAGGTAGCAATCAGCCCCAGCATTTT.

This clone was seen a handful of times. The chain uses TRBV7-6 and TRBJ1-1; a weak D match, TRBD1 (5 bases). The CDR3 totals 12 residues. Germline values: CDR1 SGHVS, CDR2 FNYEAQ. Trimming removed 7 bases from V and 2 bases from J, with 8 bases in between. CDR3 region: CASTGQNTEAFF. DNA for the CDR3: TGTGCCAGCACAGGACAAAACACTGAAGCTTTCTTT.

V usage is TRBV2 and J usage is TRBJ1-5; no reliable D call. V was clipped by 3 bases and J by 4 bases, with 10 bases between them. Germline V gene lookup returns CDR1 SNHLY and CDR2 FYNNEI. This CDR3 region has 14 residues. In DNA, the CDR3 is TGTGCCAGCAGTGATAGTACTTTTAATCAGCCCCAGCATTTT. Translated: CASSDSTFNQPQHF.

The chain carries TRBV19 and TRBJ1-2, with 7 bases fitting TRBD1. CDR3 length equals 13 residues. Germline V lookup: CDR1 LNHDA, CDR2 SQIVND (reference sequence). V shed 6 bases and J 4 bases; nucleotides not matched to a gene: 5. The CDR3 sequence: CASRVDRIYGYTF. CDR3 in DNA: TGTGCCAGTAGAGTGGACAGGATCTATGGCTACACCTTC.

This clone was seen only a few times. V gene TRBV5-6 combines with J gene TRBJ2-7; 11 nucleotides line up with TRBD1. From germline, CDR1 is SGHDT and CDR2 YYEEEE. CDR3 length: 15 residues. V lost 2 bases to trimming and J lost 2 bases; unmatched junction nucleotides: 3. The CDR3 coding sequence is TGTGCCAGCAGCTTCTCGGGACAGGGGGCCTACGAGCAGTACTTC. Residues: CASSFSGQGAYEQYF.

There are a few counts of this clone. V and J are TRBV28 and TRBJ1-1; D might be TRBD1 (5 bases). This CDR3 is 14 amino acids long. Germline assignment: CDR1 MDHEN and CDR2 SYDVKM. Trimming left V 6 bases short and J 1 base short, with 12 bases between. The CDR3 reads CASRRGGGNTEAFF. As DNA, the CDR3 is TGTGCCAGCAGGCGCGGGGGGGGGAACACTGAAGCTTTCTTT.

The chain recombines TRBV11-2 with TRBJ2-1, with TRBD2 matching 7 bases. Germline V lookup: CDR1 SGHAT, CDR2 FQNNGV. The J segment lost 4 bases and the V segment lost 0 bases, leaving 3 bases of the junction unmatched. This CDR3 region has 15 residues. For the CDR3, the DNA is TGTGCCAGCAGCTTAGAGAGACTAGCTTACAATGAGCAGTTCTTC. This sequence encodes CASSLERLAYNEQFF. The variable domain in full, with the rest retrieved from reference TRBV11-2 and TRBJ2-1, is EAGVAQSPRYKIIEKRQSVAFWCNPISGHATLYWYQQILGQGPKLLIQFQNNGVVDDSQLPKDRFSAERLKGVDSTLKIQPAKLEDSAVYLCASSLERLAYNEQFFGPGTRLTVL.

This clone was counted ten times or more. The rearrangement links TRBV29-1 to TRBJ2-7; D might be TRBD1 (6 bases). CDR3 length: 14 residues. Germline V gene data show CDR1 as SQVTM and CDR2 as ANQGSEA. Trimming took 6 bases from V and 0 from J, leaving 15 bases between them. DNA for the CDR3: TGCAGCGTACGACTTCAGGGGTCCTCCTACGAGCAGTACTTC. It specifies CSVRLQGSSYEQYF.

This chain joins TRBV2 and TRBJ1-2, with D possibly matching TRBD1 (6 bases). The CDR3 is 14 residues long. CDR1 SNHLY and CDR2 FYNNEI come from the germline V gene. Trimming took 6 bases from V and 3 from J, leaving 14 bases between them. This chain's CDR3 is CASSDLDRDYGYTF. CDR3 coding DNA: TGTGCCAGCAGCGACCTGGACAGAGACTATGGCTACACCTTC.